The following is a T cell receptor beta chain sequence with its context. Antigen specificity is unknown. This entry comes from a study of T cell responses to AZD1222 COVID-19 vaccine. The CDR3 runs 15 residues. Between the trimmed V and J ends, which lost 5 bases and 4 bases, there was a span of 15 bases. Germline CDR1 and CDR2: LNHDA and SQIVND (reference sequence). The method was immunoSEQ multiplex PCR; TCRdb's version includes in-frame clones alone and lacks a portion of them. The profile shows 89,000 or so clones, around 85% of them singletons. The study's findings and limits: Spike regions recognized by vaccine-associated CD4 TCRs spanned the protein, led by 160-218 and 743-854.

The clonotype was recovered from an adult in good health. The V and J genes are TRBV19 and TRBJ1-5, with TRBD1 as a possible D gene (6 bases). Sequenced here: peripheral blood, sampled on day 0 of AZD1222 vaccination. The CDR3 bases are TGTGCCAGTAGTTTGGGGGGGCGCGAGAATCAGCCCCAGCATTTT. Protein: CASSLGGRENQPQHF.